Listed below are T cell receptor beta chains from one sample, sequenced in a study of control samples from healthy donors and cancer patients. TCRdb's table, derived via immunoSEQ multiplex PCR, lists solely in-frame clones and lacks some. The table has some 120,000 clones, approximately 89% seen once. Sequences were obtained from blood. Receptors originate from a woman in her late teens or twenties in good health. Each CDR3 is given without its conserved first and last residue. Fields, in order: V gene, CDR3 length, J gene, CDR3 protein.

TRBV7-2	14	TRBJ2-7	ASSLSPQGIAYEQY
TRBV14	13	TRBJ1-3	ASSRRQSSGNTIY
TRBV4-2	12	TRBJ1-2	ASSQVDRMGGYT
TRBV7-6	12	TRBJ2-3	ASSLTGGGDTQY
TRBV19	12	TRBJ1-2	ATTPGQGANGYT
TRBV5-1	13	TRBJ1-4	ASSLQASSNEKLF
TRBV11-2	11	TRBJ2-2	ASSLRVPGELF
TRBV13	14	TRBJ2-7	ASSPGLAGGHYEQY
TRBV27	14	TRBJ2-5	ASRSTWGIASETQY
TRBV2	13	TRBJ2-2	ASSVRATGTGELF
TRBV6-5	12	TRBJ2-1	ASSYTSGYNEQF
TRBV4-3	17	TRBJ2-2	ASSQDPQPGQGNTGELF
TRBV4-3	16	TRBJ2-3	ASSQEQIQGANTDTQY
TRBV6-2/TRBV6-3	12	TRBJ2-7	ASSYGRGPGEQY
TRBV14	14	TRBJ2-1	ASSQERSGRIDEQF
TRBV6-2/TRBV6-3	14	TRBJ2-5	ASSYFFEGGQETQY
TRBV10-3	12	TRBJ1-2	AISESKRVYGYT
TRBV6-5	13	TRBJ2-2	ASRSGTGGGGELF
TRBV18	15	TRBJ1-1	ASSPKRRTGVDTEAF
TRBV10-2	10	TRBJ1-1	ASRRDEGEAF
TRBV5-1	13	TRBJ2-3	ASRPGLAFPDTQY
TRBV5-1	13	TRBJ1-5	ASSLSGGADQPQH
TRBV11-2	16	TRBJ2-2	ASSLVSRPTPRSGELF
TRBV7-2	14	TRBJ1-5	ASSLESGGYNQPQH
TRBV24-1	15	TRBJ2-7	ATKKPLPLKLGYEQY
TRBV30	10	TRBJ1-2	AWSTGSDGYT
TRBV30	10	TRBJ2-7	AWSGTGNEQY
TRBV30	10	TRBJ2-7	AFTTPTYEQY
TRBV28	12	TRBJ1-5	ASSLFGGDQPQH
TRBV6-1	13	TRBJ2-7	ASSDPGTRGYEQY
TRBV19	13	TRBJ1-6	ASSILDRRNSPLH
TRBV7-2	12	TRBJ2-3	ASSLVGPTDTQY
TRBV7-2	12	TRBJ2-7	ASSFHQASYEQY
TRBV10-1	12	TRBJ2-7	ASSPGVRGYEQY
TRBV7-3	11	TRBJ2-3	ASSLTSADTQY
TRBV9	13	TRBJ2-3	ASSEAANPTDTQY
TRBV30	12	TRBJ1-5	AWSAGPNNQPQH
TRBV24-1	16	TRBJ1-2	ATSDPNSGPENLLGYT
TRBV18	14	TRBJ1-4	ASSLNLQASNEKLF
TRBV24-1	14	TRBJ2-5	ATSDPPRTGDETQY
TRBV27	11	TRBJ2-3	ASSLWGTDTQY
TRBV6-2/TRBV6-3	14	TRBJ2-5	ASSRLAGGPGGTQY
TRBV7-9	13	TRBJ2-5	ASSLDLDSQETQY
TRBV29-1	16	TRBJ2-3	SVEDLRDTKQSTDTQY
TRBV2	13	TRBJ1-2	ASIPHRGANYGYT